Each of the 32 T cell receptor beta chains below was sequenced from the same sample in a study of technical replicates of blood from a few donors. Sequencing was performed with immunoSEQ multiplex PCR; in TCRdb, only in-frame clones are kept and a portion is missing. The profile shows roughly 100,000 clones, around 95% of them singletons. The sample comprised T cells isolated from PBMCs. These receptors all stem from a human donor in good health.

The table lists this clone with a count of one. This rearrangement joins TRBV28 to TRBJ1-3; D remains unclear. Deletions cut 1 base from V and 4 bases from J, with 11 bases between. Germline V gene lookup returns CDR1 MDHEN and CDR2 SYDVKM. This CDR3 comprises 15 residues. CDR3 nucleotides: TGTGCCAGCAGTTTATCTGGAAGAGGGGGAAACACCATATATTTT. Translating gives CASSLSGRGGNTIYF.

This chain connects TRBV30 to TRBJ1-2; 9 bases match TRBD1. This CDR3 comprises 16 residues. V was pared by 3 bases and J by 3 bases, with 11 bases of the junction left unmatched. Germline CDR1 is GTSNPN and CDR2 is SVGIG (reference sequence). The CDR3 DNA is TGTGCCTGGAGCCGACAGGGGGTCCTTGTTGACTATGGCTACACCTTC. This gives the protein CAWSRQGVLVDYGYTF. Using reference TRBV30 and TRBJ1-2 for the parts outside the CDR3, the full variable domain is SQTIHQWPATLVQPVGSPLSLECTVEGTSNPNLYWYRQAAGRGLQLLFYSVGIGQISSEVPQNLSASRPQDRQFILSSKKLLLSDSGFYLCAWSRQGVLVDYGYTFGSGTRLTVV.

The chain recombines TRBV6-5 with TRBJ1-2, with D perhaps matching TRBD1 (6 bases). This CDR3 spans 13 amino acids. Germline CDR1 reads MNHEY; CDR2 reads SVGAGI. Trimming took 2 bases from V and 7 from J, leaving 11 bases between them. CDR3 sequence: CASSYTGPSGYTF. CDR3 coding DNA: TGTGCCAGCAGTTACACAGGGCCCTCTGGCTACACCTTC.

V is TRBV6-6 and J is TRBJ2-1; TRBD2 agrees at 8 bases. In germline, CDR1 is MNHNY, CDR2 SVGAGI (reference sequence). V dropped 6 bases and J dropped 2; count of bases not matched to a gene: 6. This CDR3 has 15 residues. CDR3 protein: CASSSKRGPYNEQFF. The DNA for the CDR3 is TGTGCCAGCAGCTCTAAGCGGGGGCCCTACAATGAGCAGTTCTTC.

The chain carries TRBV29-1 and TRBJ1-4; 10 positions match TRBD1. The CDR3 covers 20 residues. The V gene end was trimmed by 3 bases and the J gene end by 1 base; junction bases not matched to a gene: 17. Germline V gene data show CDR1 as SQVTM and CDR2 as ANQGSEA. CDR3 protein: CSVESWGRQGAKLTNEKLFF. The DNA for the CDR3 is TGCAGCGTTGAGAGCTGGGGGAGACAGGGGGCCAAATTAACTAATGAAAAACTGTTTTTT.

This sequence joins TRBV6-6 and TRBJ2-7, with D possibly TRBD2 on 5 matching bases. The CDR3 is 13 amino acids. Germline V gene sequence: CDR1 MNHNY, CDR2 SVGAGI (reference sequence). Deletions cut 2 bases from V and 2 bases from J, with 7 bases between. The CDR3 region has the DNA TGTGCCAGCAGTTACGGGCGGGCCTACGAGCAGTACTTC. Its protein is CASSYGRAYEQYF.

V and J are TRBV27 and TRBJ2-7; TRBD2 agrees at 10 bases. The ends lost 4 bases at V and 5 bases at J; junction bases unmatched: 8. Germline loops: CDR1 MNHEY, CDR2 SMNVEV (reference sequence). This CDR3 region has 15 residues. CDR3 loop: CASSYLPGTSDEQYF. CDR3 nucleotides: TGTGCCAGCAGTTATCTCCCCGGGACTAGCGACGAGCAGTACTTC.

The chain joins TRBV28 to TRBJ2-4, with 10 positions matching TRBD1. The germline gives CDR1 MDHEN, CDR2 SYDVKM. Trimming at V came to 5 bases and at J to 8 bases, leaving 12 bases not matched to a gene. This CDR3 is 16 amino acids long. CDR3 sequence reads: CASSPYTSDRGDIQYF. The CDR3 region has the DNA TGTGCCAGCAGTCCATACACCTCGGACAGGGGGGACATTCAGTACTTC.

This clone was picked up one time. The rearrangement links TRBV6-4 to TRBJ1-1; 9 positions agree with TRBD1. Germline CDR1 and CDR2: MRHNA and SNTAGT. The CDR3 sequence is 13 residues long. Unmatched junction bases numbered 0, after V lost 4 bases and J lost 3 bases. The CDR3 loop is CASSGTGDTEAFF. CDR3 bases: TGTGCCAGCAGTGGGACAGGGGACACTGAAGCTTTCTTT.

This chain uses TRBV9 with TRBJ2-1, with D maybe TRBD2 (5 bases). CDR1 SGDLS and CDR2 YYNGEE come from the germline V gene. The V gene lost 0 bases and the J gene lost 11 bases, with 9 bases spanning the gap. CDR3 length equals 12 residues. The CDR3 DNA follows: TGTGCCAGCAGCGTAGCTGGGAGCCAGCAGTTCTTC. Translation gives CASSVAGSQQFF.

J is TRBJ2-7 and V is TRBV6-1, with 9 nucleotides matching TRBD2. V was clipped by 0 bases and J by 6 bases; unmatched bases: 6. Germline V gene sequence: CDR1 MNHNS, CDR2 SASEGT. The CDR3 length is 15 residues. For the CDR3, the DNA is TGTGCCAGCAGTGAAGCTGGCGGGGGGGCCGCCGAGCAGTACTTC. Its translation is CASSEAGGGAAEQYF.

The chain couples TRBV7-2 to TRBJ2-5, with D possibly being TRBD2 (6 bases). Trimming removed 5 bases from V and 6 bases from J, with 19 bases in between. CDR3 size: 15 residues. Germline CDR1 is SGHTA and CDR2 is FQGNSA. The CDR3 nucleotides are TGTGCCAGCAGCCCCGCGTACGGGGGTAGGAAGACCCAGTACTTC. This encodes CASSPAYGGRKTQYF.

The rearrangement joins TRBV29-1 to TRBJ2-1, with 7 bases matching TRBD2. The trim removed 5 bases at V and 1 base at J, leaving 2 bases unmatched. Germline lookup yields CDR1 SQVTM and CDR2 ANQGSEA. The CDR3 has 13 residues. CDR3 sequence (DNA): TGCAGCGTTACTAGCGCTTCCTACAATGAGCAGTTCTTC. This codes for CSVTSASYNEQFF.

The chain is built from TRBV10-1 and TRBJ2-7; TRBD1 matches 11 bases. Germline V CDR1 and CDR2: WNHNN, SYGVQD (reference sequence). The J segment lost 7 bases and the V segment lost 3 bases, leaving 8 bases of the junction unmatched. The CDR3 is 15 residues long. CDR3 DNA sequence: TGCGCCAGCAGTGACCGGACAGGGGGCTTCGGGGAGCAGTACTTC. Translating it yields CASSDRTGGFGEQYF.

V is TRBV4-1 and J is TRBJ2-1; 11 bases fit TRBD2. V trimming: 4 bases; J trimming: 0 bases; junction bases outside the gene matches: 8. The V gene's germline CDR1 is MGHRA and CDR2 YSYEKL. The length of the CDR3 is 18 residues. The DNA of the CDR3 is TGCGCCAGCAGCCTCCTAGCGGGAGGACTAAGCTCCTACAATGAGCAGTTCTTC. As protein: CASSLLAGGLSSYNEQFF.

The chain joins TRBV5-1 to TRBJ2-1, with 10 bases aligning to TRBD2. V shed 3 bases, J shed 3 bases, and the junction held 3 bases outside the gene matches. CDR3 size: 15 residues. Germline CDR1 is SGHRS and CDR2 is YFSETQ. The CDR3 sequence: CASSSGTSDYNEQFF. Written as DNA, the CDR3 is TGCGCCAGCAGCTCAGGGACTAGCGACTACAATGAGCAGTTCTTC.

The chain is built from TRBV28 and TRBJ2-5, with unresolved D. V lost 5 bases and J 7 bases, leaving 14 bases between the germline ends. CDR1 MDHEN and CDR2 SYDVKM come from the germline V gene. The CDR3 contains 13 residues. The CDR3, as DNA: TGTGCCAGCAGTGTACCCCCGACAACGACCCAGTACTTC. Protein product: CASSVPPTTTQYF.

The rearrangement joins TRBV10-3 to TRBJ1-1; D gene ambiguous. Trimming pared 4 bases from V and 1 base from J, leaving 16 bases between. CDR1 and CDR2 from the germline V gene are ENHRY and SYGVKD. The CDR3 is made up of 16 amino acids. The CDR3 loop reads CAISGEGRSENTEAFF. In DNA, the CDR3 is TGTGCCATCAGTGGAGAGGGCAGGTCCGAGAACACTGAAGCTTTCTTT.

This clone was detected only once. The gene calls are TRBV7-9 and TRBJ1-1, with 8 bases identical to TRBD1. The V and J ends lost 2 bases and 12 bases, in that order; junction bases with no gene match: 11. Germline CDR1 reads SEHNR; CDR2 reads FQNEAQ (reference sequence). This CDR3 has 14 residues. The CDR3 sequence is CASSLTGPDRVTFF. CDR3 nucleotides: TGTGCCAGCAGCTTAACGGGCCCGGACAGGGTAACTTTCTTT. Variable domain in full (rest from reference TRBV7-9 and TRBJ1-1): DTGVSQNPRHKITKRGQNVTFRCDPISEHNRLYWYRQTLGQGPEFLTYFQNEAQLEKSRLLSDRFSAERPKGSFSTLEIQRTEQGDSAMYLCASSLTGPDRVTFFGQGTRLTVV.

The chain is built from TRBV10-3 and TRBJ1-1, with TRBD1 as a possible D gene (6 bases). The CDR3 covers 13 residues. V lost 9 bases to trimming and J lost 0 bases, with 11 bases between them. Germline CDR1 and CDR2: ENHRY and SYGVKD. CDR3 protein: CAITGNLNTEAFF. The CDR3 nucleotides read TGTGCCATTACAGGGAATCTGAACACTGAAGCTTTCTTT.

The rearrangement joins TRBV5-5 to TRBJ2-7; the match to TRBD1 covers 10 bases. V shed 4 bases, J shed 5 bases, and the junction held 6 bases outside the gene matches. The CDR3 sequence is 14 residues long. The germline CDR1 and CDR2 sequences are SGHKS and YYEKEE (reference sequence). CDR3 region: CASSTGTGVDEQYF. CDR3 DNA: TGTGCCAGCAGCACCGGGACAGGGGTAGACGAGCAGTACTTC.

The chain employs TRBV7-8 and TRBJ1-4; 8 nucleotides align to TRBD1. V gave up 1 base and J gave up 0 bases; unmatched junction bases: 13. CDR1 and CDR2 (germline): SGHVS, FQNEAQ. The CDR3 covers 20 residues. The CDR3 spells CASSLVSWDRIDSTNEKLFF. The CDR3, as DNA: TGTGCCAGCAGCTTAGTATCCTGGGACAGGATCGATTCAACTAATGAAAAACTGTTTTTT.

The V call is TRBV5-1, the J call TRBJ2-1; TRBD2 is a possible D gene (5 bases). This CDR3 is 13 amino acids long. V gave up 3 bases and J gave up 5 bases, with 9 bases separating them. Germline loops: CDR1 SGHRS, CDR2 YFSETQ. In DNA, the CDR3 is TGCGCCAGCAGCTCGATAGCGAACAATGAGCAGTTCTTC. Translating it yields CASSSIANNEQFF. The whole variable domain, filled in from reference TRBV5-1 and TRBJ2-1, reads KAGVTQTPRYLIKTRGQQVTLSCSPISGHRSVSWYQQTPGQGLQFLFEYFSETQRNKGNFPGRFSGRQFSNSRSEMNVSTLELGDSALYLCASSSIANNEQFFGPGTRLTVL.

This clone was found once. V is TRBV11-2 and J is TRBJ2-2; D unresolved. Per germline, CDR1 SGHAT and CDR2 FQNNGV. There are 11 residues in the CDR3. V was clipped by 2 bases and J by 7 bases, with 2 bases between them. As DNA, the CDR3 is TGTGCCAGCAGCTTATACGGGGAGCTGTTTTTT. Translated: CASSLYGELFF. Looking up the rest from reference TRBV11-2 and TRBJ2-2 gives the full variable domain: EAGVAQSPRYKIIEKRQSVAFWCNPISGHATLYWYQQILGQGPKLLIQFQNNGVVDDSQLPKDRFSAERLKGVDSTLKIQPAKLEDSAVYLCASSLYGELFFGEGSRLTVL.

The rearrangement links TRBV28 to TRBJ2-5, with D unresolved. Trimming removed 6 bases at V and 9 bases at J, with 17 bases between. This CDR3 is 13 amino acids long. Germline loops: CDR1 MDHEN, CDR2 SYDVKM. The CDR3 region has the DNA TGTGCCAGCAGCCCAACCAATAGTCGTCCCCAGTACTTC. It encodes CASSPTNSRPQYF.

The chain employs TRBV30 and TRBJ1-3, with 7 bases aligning to TRBD1. Germline CDR1 and CDR2: GTSNPN and SVGIG (reference sequence). The ends lost 2 bases at V and 1 base at J; junction bases unmatched: 29. The CDR3 covers 23 residues. The CDR3 protein is CAWSTRDRGITNRVLSSGNTIYF. In DNA form, the CDR3 reads TGTGCCTGGAGTACCCGGGACAGAGGGATTACAAACCGCGTCCTCTCTTCTGGAAACACCATATATTTT.

The chain is built from TRBV5-1 and TRBJ1-1; D ambiguous. Germline CDR1 and CDR2: SGHRS and YFSETQ. Deletions cut 3 bases from V and 4 bases from J, with 13 bases between. The CDR3 runs to 14 residues. As DNA, the CDR3 is TGCGCCAGCAGCTCTTCCGGGGATCGCACTGAAGCTTTCTTT. Its protein product is CASSSSGDRTEAFF.

The chain is built from TRBV5-4 and TRBJ1-1; 8 nucleotides match TRBD1. V shed 0 bases and J 4 bases; nucleotides not matched to a gene: 14. The germline V gene has CDR1 SGHNT and CDR2 YYREEE (reference sequence). The CDR3 runs to 18 residues. CDR3 bases: TGTGCCAGCAGCTTGGCCTTAGGCAGGGGGCTAAGATCCACTGAAGCTTTCTTT. Translating gives CASSLALGRGLRSTEAFF.

This rearrangement joins TRBV6-1 to TRBJ1-1; TRBD1 matches at 9 bases. The CDR3 is 14 residues long. Germline-derived CDR1 and CDR2 are MNHNS and SASEGT. The J segment lost 1 base and the V segment lost 5 bases, leaving 2 bases of the junction unmatched. The CDR3 DNA reads as TGTGCCAGCAGTCTGGACAGGGGGAACACTGAAGCTTTCTTT. It translates to CASSLDRGNTEAFF.

The gene calls are TRBV5-1 and TRBJ1-1; D ambiguous. CDR3 length: 13 amino acids. The V and J ends lost 6 bases and 8 bases respectively, with 17 bases between them. Looked up from germline, CDR1 is SGHRS and CDR2 is YFSETQ. The CDR3 DNA reads as TGCGCCAGCAAAGAAAGCGTTCGGCAGGAAGCTTTCTTT. Translating gives CASKESVRQEAFF.

The chain recombines TRBV18 with TRBJ2-2, with a tentative D call TRBD1 (6 bases). V gave up 6 bases and J gave up 0 bases, with 14 bases separating them. The CDR3 is made up of 16 amino acids. Germline CDR1 KGHSH, CDR2 LQKENI. DNA for the CDR3: TGTGCCAGCTCCCCAAGTGGGACATCGAACACCGGGGAGCTGTTTTTT. As protein: CASSPSGTSNTGELFF.

This chain joins TRBV6-1 and TRBJ2-1; 10 positions agree with TRBD1. J was trimmed by 8 bases and V by 7 bases; bases with no gene match: 11. This CDR3 has 15 residues. CDR1 is MNHNS, CDR2 SASEGT, per germline. The CDR3 sequence is CASIEGGQGFDEQFF. CDR3 DNA sequence: TGTGCCAGCATCGAAGGGGGACAGGGGTTCGATGAGCAGTTCTTC.